This note documents a single TCR beta chain sequence. Its specificity is unknown. The CDR3 runs 16 residues. Trimming pared 5 bases from V and 0 bases from J, leaving 14 bases between. Germline-derived CDR1 and CDR2 are MNHNY and SVGAGI (reference sequence). Assay used: immunoSEQ multiplex PCR; TCRdb lists only in-frame clones, some missing. The sample contains 9,000 to 10,000 clones, more than 70% of which appear only once. These data belong to a study of tumor-infiltrating lymphocytes in localized non-small cell lung cancer. Study-wide results and limits: Higher tumor T cell infiltration than in uninvolved lung was supported by TCRbeta sequencing. T-cell fraction did not differ between immunotypes IM1 and IM2.

The chain carries TRBV6-6 and TRBJ1-3, with unresolved D. Sequences were obtained from lung tumor tissue. This TCR derives from a human donor with non-small cell lung cancer. For the CDR3, the DNA is TGTGCCAGCAGTCCCCGTAGCTTTAGCTCTGGAAACACCATATATTTT. This translates into CASSPRSFSSGNTIYF.